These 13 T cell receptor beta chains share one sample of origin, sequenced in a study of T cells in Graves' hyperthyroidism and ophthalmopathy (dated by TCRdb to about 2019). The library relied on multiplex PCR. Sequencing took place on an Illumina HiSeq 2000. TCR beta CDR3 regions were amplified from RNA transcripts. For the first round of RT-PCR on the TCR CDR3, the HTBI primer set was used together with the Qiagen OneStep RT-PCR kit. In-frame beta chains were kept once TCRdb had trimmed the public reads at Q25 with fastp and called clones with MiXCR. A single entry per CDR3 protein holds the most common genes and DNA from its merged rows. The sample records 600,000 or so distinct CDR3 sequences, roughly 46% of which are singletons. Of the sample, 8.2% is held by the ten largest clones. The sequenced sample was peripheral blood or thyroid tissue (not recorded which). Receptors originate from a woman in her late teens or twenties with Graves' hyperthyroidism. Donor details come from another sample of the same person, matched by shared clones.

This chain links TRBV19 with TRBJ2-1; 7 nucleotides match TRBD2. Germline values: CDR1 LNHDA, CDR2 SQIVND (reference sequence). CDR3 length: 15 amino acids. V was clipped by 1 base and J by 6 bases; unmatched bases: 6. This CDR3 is CASSIGGRALNEQFF. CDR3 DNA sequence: TGTGCCAGTAGTATAGGTGGGAGGGCCCTCAATGAGCAGTTCTTC.

CDR3 coding DNA: TGTGCCACCAGCAGAAACCCTACAGTACAGGGGGCATCAGAAAAACTGTTTTTT. Protein product: CATSRNPTVQGASEKLFF. V usage is TRBV15 and J usage is TRBJ1-4; 9 nucleotides line up with TRBD1. J lost 8 bases, V lost 2 bases, and 15 bases had no gene match. This CDR3 is 18 amino acids long. CDR1 is LNHNV, CDR2 YYDKDF, per germline (reference sequence). Based on the CDR3 plus reference TRBV15 and TRBJ1-4, the full variable domain is DAMVIQNPRYQVTQFGKPVTLSCSQTLNHNVMYWYQQKSSQAPKLLFHYYDKDFNNEADTPDNFQSRRPNTSFCFLDIRSPGLGDTAMYLCATSRNPTVQGASEKLFFGSGTQLSVL.

The CDR3 DNA is TGTGCCAGTAGAACGACAGGGGATAGCAATCAGCCCCAGCATTTT. Translating it yields CASRTTGDSNQPQHF. The chain recombines TRBV19 with TRBJ1-5; 8 bases agree with TRBD1. The length of the CDR3 is 15 residues. V shed 6 bases, J shed 0 bases, and the junction held 4 bases outside the gene matches. Germline CDR1 and CDR2: LNHDA and SQIVND (reference sequence).

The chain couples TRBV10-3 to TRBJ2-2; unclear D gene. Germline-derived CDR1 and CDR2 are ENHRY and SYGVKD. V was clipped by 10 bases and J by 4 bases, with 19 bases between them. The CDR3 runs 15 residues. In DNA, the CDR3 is TGTGCCAGCAGCCAGAGTATACTATTCACCGGGGAGCTGTTTTTT. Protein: CASSQSILFTGELFF.

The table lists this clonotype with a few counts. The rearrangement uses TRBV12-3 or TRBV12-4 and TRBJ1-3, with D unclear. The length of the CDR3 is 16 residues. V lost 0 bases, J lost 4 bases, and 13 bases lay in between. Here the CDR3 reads CASSLALYSDGNTIYF. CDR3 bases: TGTGCCAGCAGTTTAGCGCTATACAGTGACGGAAACACCATATATTTT.

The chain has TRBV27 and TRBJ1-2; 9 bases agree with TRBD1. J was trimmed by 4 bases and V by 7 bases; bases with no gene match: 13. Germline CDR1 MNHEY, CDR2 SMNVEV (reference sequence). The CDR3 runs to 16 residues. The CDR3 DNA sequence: TGTGCCAGCACCACCGGGACAGGGCCTATACCCTATGGCTACACCTTC. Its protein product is CASTTGTGPIPYGYTF.

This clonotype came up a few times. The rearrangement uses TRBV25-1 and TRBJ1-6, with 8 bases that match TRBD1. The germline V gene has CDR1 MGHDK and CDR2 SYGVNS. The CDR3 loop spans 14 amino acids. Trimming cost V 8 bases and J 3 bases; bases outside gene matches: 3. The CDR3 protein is CASPGTGYNSPLHF. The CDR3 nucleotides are TGTGCCAGCCCCGGGACAGGCTATAATTCACCCCTCCACTTT.

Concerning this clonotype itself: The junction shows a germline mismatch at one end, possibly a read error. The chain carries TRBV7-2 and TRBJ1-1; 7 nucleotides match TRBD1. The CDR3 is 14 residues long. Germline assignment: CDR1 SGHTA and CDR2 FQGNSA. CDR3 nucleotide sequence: TGCGCCAGCAGCCACAGGGGATGGAACACTGAAGCTTTCTTT. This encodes CASSHRGWNTEAFF.

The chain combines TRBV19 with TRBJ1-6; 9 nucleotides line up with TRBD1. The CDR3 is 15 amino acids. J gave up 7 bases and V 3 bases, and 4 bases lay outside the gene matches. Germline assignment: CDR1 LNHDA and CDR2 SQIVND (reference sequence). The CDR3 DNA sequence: TGTGCCAGTAGTATTATAGGGACAGGGAATTCACCCCTCCACTTT. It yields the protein CASSIIGTGNSPLHF.

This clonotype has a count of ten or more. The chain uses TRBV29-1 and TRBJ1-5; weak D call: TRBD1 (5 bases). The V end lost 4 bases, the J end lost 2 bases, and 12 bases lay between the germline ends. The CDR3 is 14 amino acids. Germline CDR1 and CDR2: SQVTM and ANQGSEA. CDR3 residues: CSVGGGLGNQPQHF. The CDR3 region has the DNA TGCAGCGTTGGTGGGGGGTTAGGCAATCAGCCCCAGCATTTT.

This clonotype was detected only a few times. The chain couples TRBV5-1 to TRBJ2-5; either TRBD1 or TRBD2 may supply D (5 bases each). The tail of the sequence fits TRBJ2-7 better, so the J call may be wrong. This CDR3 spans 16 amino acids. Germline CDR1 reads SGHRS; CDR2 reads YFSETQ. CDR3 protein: CASSYSHRDRQGEQYF. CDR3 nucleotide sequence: TGCGCCAGCAGTTACTCCCACCGGGACCGGCAGGGCGAGCAGTACTTC.

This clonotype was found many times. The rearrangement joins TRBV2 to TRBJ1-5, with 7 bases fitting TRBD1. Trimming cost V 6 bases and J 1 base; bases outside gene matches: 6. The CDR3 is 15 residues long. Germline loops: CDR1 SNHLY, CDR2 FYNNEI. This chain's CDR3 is CASSRGLQSNQPQHF. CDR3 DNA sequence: TGTGCCAGCAGCAGGGGGTTACAAAGCAATCAGCCCCAGCATTTT.

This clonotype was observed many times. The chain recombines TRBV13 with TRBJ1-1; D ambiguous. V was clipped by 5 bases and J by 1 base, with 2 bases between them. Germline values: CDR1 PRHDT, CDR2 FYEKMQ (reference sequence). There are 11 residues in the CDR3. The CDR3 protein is CASSQNTEAFF. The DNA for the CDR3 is TGTGCCAGCAGCCAGAACACTGAAGCTTTCTTT.